The clone carrying this T cell receptor (beta chain) was seen at least ten times. This record comes from a study of T cells after yellow fever vaccination. Trimming pared 2 bases from V and 7 bases from J, leaving 8 bases between. Germline V CDR1 and CDR2: LGHDT, YNNKEL (reference sequence). The CDR3 spans 13 residues. TCRdb reanalysed the 5' RACE reads using MiXCR and keeps one entry per CDR3 protein. Here the sample spans about 260,000 distinct CDR3 sequences, about 5.2% being singletons. The sequence was obtained from a man between 18 and 29 years old who received the YFV17D yellow fever vaccine. Sequencing was performed on CD4+ T cells sorted from PBMCs, taken on the day of the yellow fever booster vaccination. This rearrangement joins TRBV3-1 to TRBJ2-2; D possibly matches TRBD1 or TRBD2 (5 bases each). The CDR3 region has the DNA TGTGCCAGCAGCCAACGAGGGGTCGGGGAGCTGTTTTTT. Its protein product is CASSQRGVGELFF.